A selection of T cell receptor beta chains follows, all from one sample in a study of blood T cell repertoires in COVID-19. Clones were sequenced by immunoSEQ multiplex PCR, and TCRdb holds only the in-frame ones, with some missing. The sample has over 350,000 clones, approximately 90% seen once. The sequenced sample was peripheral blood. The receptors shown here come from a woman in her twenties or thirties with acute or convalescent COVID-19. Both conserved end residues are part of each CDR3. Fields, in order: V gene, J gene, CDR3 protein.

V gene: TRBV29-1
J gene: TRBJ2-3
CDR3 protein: CSVASGTDSTDTQYF

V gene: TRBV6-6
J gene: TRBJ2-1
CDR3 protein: CASSYAGGQIEQFF

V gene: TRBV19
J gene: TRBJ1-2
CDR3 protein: CASSIKGPYWNYGYTF

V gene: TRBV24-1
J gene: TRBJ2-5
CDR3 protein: CATSAEGLETQYF

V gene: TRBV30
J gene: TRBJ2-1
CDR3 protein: CAWNEPILGLAGTYNEQFF

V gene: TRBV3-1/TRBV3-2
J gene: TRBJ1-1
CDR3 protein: CASSQDSDTEAFF

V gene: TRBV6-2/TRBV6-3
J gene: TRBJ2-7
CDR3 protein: CASSFGVGEQYF

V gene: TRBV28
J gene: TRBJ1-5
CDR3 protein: CASSFPFSAGPQHF

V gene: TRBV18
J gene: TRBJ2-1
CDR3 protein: CASSPLGSGEQFF

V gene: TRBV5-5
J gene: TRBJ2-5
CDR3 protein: CANPTDPQGGIQETQYF

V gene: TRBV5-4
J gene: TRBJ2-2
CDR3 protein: CASSVTGSGGELFF

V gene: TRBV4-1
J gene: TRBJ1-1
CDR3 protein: CASSQARGQGTEAFF

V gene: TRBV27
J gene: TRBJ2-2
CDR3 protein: CASSQGATTGELFF

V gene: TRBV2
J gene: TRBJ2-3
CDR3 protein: CASGYPPGDTQYF